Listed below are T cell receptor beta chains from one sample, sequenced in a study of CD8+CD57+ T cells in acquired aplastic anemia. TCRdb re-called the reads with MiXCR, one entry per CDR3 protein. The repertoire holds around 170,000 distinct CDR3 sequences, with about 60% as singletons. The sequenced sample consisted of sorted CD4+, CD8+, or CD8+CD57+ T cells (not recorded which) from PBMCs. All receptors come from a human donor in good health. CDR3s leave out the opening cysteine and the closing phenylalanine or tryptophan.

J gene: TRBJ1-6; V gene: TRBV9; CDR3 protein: ASSVDSGSDSPLH
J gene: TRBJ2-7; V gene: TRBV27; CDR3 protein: ASSLSRTYEQY
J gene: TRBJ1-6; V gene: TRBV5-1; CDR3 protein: ASSFTGGVSPLH
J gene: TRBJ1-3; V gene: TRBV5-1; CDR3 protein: ASSLEGRFLGNTIY
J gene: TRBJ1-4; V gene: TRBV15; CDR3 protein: ATSRDYGSNEKLF
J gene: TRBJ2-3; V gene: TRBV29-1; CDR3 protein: SVEDRGGRADTQY
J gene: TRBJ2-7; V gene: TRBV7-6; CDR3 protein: ASSPTGGNINEQY
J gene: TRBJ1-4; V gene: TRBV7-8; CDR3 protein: ASSWHPGQGLGNEKLF
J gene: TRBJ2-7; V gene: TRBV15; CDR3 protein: ATSRDKGRPYEQY
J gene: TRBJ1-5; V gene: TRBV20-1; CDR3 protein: SASLRDPINQPQH
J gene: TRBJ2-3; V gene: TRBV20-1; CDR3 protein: SALKGTDTQY
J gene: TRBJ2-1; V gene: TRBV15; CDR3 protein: ATAFLGGAYNEQF
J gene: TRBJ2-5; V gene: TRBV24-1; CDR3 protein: ATGEGPVETQY
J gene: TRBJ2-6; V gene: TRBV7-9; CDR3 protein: ASSEPGTAGANVLT
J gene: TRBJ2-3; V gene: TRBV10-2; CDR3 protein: ASSFQGAGTDTQY
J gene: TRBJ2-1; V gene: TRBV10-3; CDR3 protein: AISGGTPNNEQF
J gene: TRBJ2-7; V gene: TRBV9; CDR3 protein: ASSISGTESSYEQY
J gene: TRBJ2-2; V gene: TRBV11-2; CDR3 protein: ASSLEVHRGVDISGSTGELF
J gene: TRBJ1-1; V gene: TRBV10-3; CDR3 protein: AISPGTGLSEAF
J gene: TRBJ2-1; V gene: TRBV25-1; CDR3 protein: ASSGTVYNEQF
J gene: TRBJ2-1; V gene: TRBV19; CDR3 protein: ASSIGSGDEQF
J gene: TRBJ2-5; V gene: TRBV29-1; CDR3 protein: SVEYGTGRETQY
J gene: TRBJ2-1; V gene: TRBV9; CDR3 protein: ASSGNEQF
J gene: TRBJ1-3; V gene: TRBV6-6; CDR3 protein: ASSYSTISGNTIY
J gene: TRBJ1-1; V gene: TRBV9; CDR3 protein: ASIPTGGIGAF
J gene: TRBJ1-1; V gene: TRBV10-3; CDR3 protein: AISVDGTVAEAF
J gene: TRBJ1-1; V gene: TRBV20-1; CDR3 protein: SARVVNTEAF
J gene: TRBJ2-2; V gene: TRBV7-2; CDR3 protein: ASSFPLTGELF
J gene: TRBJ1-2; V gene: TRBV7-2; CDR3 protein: ASSLVDYGYT